This T cell receptor (beta chain) was sequenced during a study of T cell repertoires in cytomegalovirus infection. Study details: CMV epitopes, recently identified HLA-C-restricted and well-studied HLA-B-restricted, were used. It can be stated that public TCR beta signatures indicated CMV infection as well as a matching HLA type. Study-wide points: Ex vivo, HLA-C-restricted CMV-specific TCR beta clonotypes prevailed over the rest of the response.

TCRdb re-called the reads with MiXCR, one entry per CDR3 protein. The data show tens of thousands of distinct CDR3 sequences, with around 21% seen just once and 65% to 85% held by the top ten. In regard to this clonotype: Its target is unknown.

Per germline, CDR1 LGHNA and CDR2 YSLEER. This CDR3 has 14 residues. The V end lost 1 base, the J end lost 2 bases, and 6 bases lay between the germline ends. The clonotype comes from a human donor in good health (CMV status not recorded). Some clones in this sample may be carry-over from other donors' samples. The sequencing here drew on CD8+ T cells from cultured PBMCs, taken from culture after CMV antigen stimulation. The J gene is TRBJ1-5, the V gene TRBV4-3; D is ambiguous. The CDR3 loop reads CASSQVAGNQPQHF. The DNA of the CDR3 is TGCGCCAGCAGCCAAGTGGCGGGCAATCAGCCCCAGCATTTT.